A single sample is the source of the 29 T cell receptor beta chains below, sequenced in a study of shared clonotypes between healthy human individuals. Here immunoSEQ multiplex PCR was the method, and the copy in TCRdb shows in-frame clones only, minus some. The table has some 350,000 clones, around two thirds seen once; the top ten hold about a tenth. The specimen sequenced was memory CD4+ T cells sorted from blood. Indicated subset: CD45RA-negative fraction. These receptors came from a man aged 25 to 40 in good health.

The rearrangement uses TRBV6-5 and TRBJ1-2; TRBD1 matches at 10 bases. The germline CDR1 and CDR2 sequences are MNHEY and SVGAGI. Losses at the gene ends were 6 bases for V and 3 bases for J; bases not matched to a gene: 4. The CDR3 runs 14 residues. CDR3 DNA sequence: TGTGCCAGCAGAACCGGGACAGGGGACTATGGCTACACCTTC. As protein: CASRTGTGDYGYTF.

V usage is TRBV5-8 and J usage is TRBJ2-1; TRBD2 matches 10 bases. Germline V gene sequence: CDR1 SGHTS, CDR2 YDEGEE. V was clipped by 2 bases and J by 5 bases; unmatched bases: 4. CDR3 length: 15 amino acids. This chain's CDR3 is CASSLETSGNNEQFF. The CDR3 DNA reads TGTGCCAGCAGCTTAGAAACTAGCGGGAACAATGAGCAGTTCTTC.

There are many counts of this clone. The chain couples TRBV5-1 to TRBJ2-5, with D unresolved. Per the germline V gene, CDR1 is SGHRS and CDR2 is YFSETQ. The CDR3 has 13 amino acids. The V gene lost 0 bases and the J gene lost 5 bases, with 8 bases spanning the gap. CDR3 protein: CASSLAPPETQYF. CDR3 nucleotides: TGCGCCAGCAGCTTGGCCCCTCCGGAGACCCAGTACTTC.

The chain joins TRBV5-1 to TRBJ1-3; D gene ambiguous. The germline gives CDR1 SGHRS, CDR2 YFSETQ. Trimming stripped 2 bases from V and 4 bases from J, with 13 bases between. The CDR3 totals 15 residues. DNA for the CDR3: TGCGCCAGCAGCTTTACATCGGGGTACGGAAACACCATATATTTT. Its translation is CASSFTSGYGNTIYF.

This clone was observed a few times. The chain carries TRBV7-8 and TRBJ2-5; no reliable D call. This CDR3 is 13 amino acids long. V was cut by 4 bases and J by 7 bases, with 13 bases left in between. Per germline, CDR1 SGHVS and CDR2 FQNEAQ. CDR3 loop: CASSSLEVGTQYF. The CDR3 DNA sequence: TGTGCCAGCAGCTCGTTAGAGGTCGGGACCCAGTACTTC.

The rearrangement links TRBV9 to TRBJ2-5, with TRBD2 identical over 8 bases. This CDR3 contains 17 residues. Germline CDR1 SGDLS, CDR2 YYNGEE. V trimming: 0 bases; J trimming: 2 bases; junction bases outside the gene matches: 9. CDR3 region: CASSVGLAGSLQETQYF. Here the CDR3 DNA reads TGTGCCAGCAGCGTAGGTCTAGCGGGCAGCCTTCAAGAGACCCAGTACTTC.

The chain recombines TRBV6-1 with TRBJ2-7; 10 bases map to TRBD2. From germline, CDR1 is MNHNS and CDR2 SASEGT. This CDR3 region has 14 residues. V lost 6 bases to trimming and J lost 8 bases; unmatched junction nucleotides: 10. CDR3 nucleotides: TGTGCCAGCAGGTCCGGGACTAGCGATACCCAGCAGTACTTC. This translates into CASRSGTSDTQQYF.

A single count supports this clone. The J gene is TRBJ1-5, the V gene TRBV7-9; D not certain. CDR1 is SEHNR, CDR2 FQNEAQ, per germline (reference sequence). V was trimmed by 0 bases and J by 6 bases, leaving 6 bases between them. This CDR3 is 13 amino acids long. The CDR3 spells CASSLASSQPQHF. The CDR3 region has the DNA TGTGCCAGCAGCTTAGCCTCCAGTCAGCCCCAGCATTTT.

The genes are TRBV7-2 and TRBJ1-2, with D possibly matching TRBD1 (5 bases). The V end was cut by 1 base, the J end by 6 bases, with 6 bases between. Germline V lookup: CDR1 SGHTA, CDR2 FQGNSA. This CDR3 region has 12 residues. The CDR3 sequence is CASSLDRNGYTF. The CDR3 coding sequence is TGTGCCAGCAGCTTAGACAGGAATGGCTACACCTTC.

This clone has just one count. The rearrangement links TRBV15 to TRBJ1-2, with D uncertain. Germline-derived CDR1 and CDR2 are LNHNV and YYDKDF (reference sequence). The CDR3 length is 14 residues. Trimming removed 8 bases at V and 4 bases at J, with 17 bases between. This CDR3 is CATGSMGSGYGYTF. The CDR3 bases are TGTGCCACCGGGAGCATGGGGTCTGGCTATGGCTACACCTTC.

This chain connects TRBV11-2 to TRBJ2-7; D tentatively fits TRBD1 or TRBD2 (5 bases each). The CDR3 runs 13 residues. Germline CDR1 is SGHAT and CDR2 is FQNNGV. V shed 6 bases and J shed 3 bases, with 12 bases lying between them. In nucleotides, the CDR3 is TGTGCCAGCAGGAGGGACGGTGGCTACGAGCAGTACTTC. Translation: CASRRDGGYEQYF.

This chain joins TRBV10-3 and TRBJ2-1; TRBD2 matches 15 bases. The germline gives CDR1 ENHRY, CDR2 SYGVKD. This CDR3 has 16 amino acids. V shed 7 bases, J shed 2 bases, and the junction held 3 bases outside the gene matches. The CDR3 DNA reads as TGTGCCATCAAGGGGACTAGCGGGAGGCCCTACAATGAGCAGTTCTTC. Its translation is CAIKGTSGRPYNEQFF.

The chain carries TRBV6-1 and TRBJ1-5; D uncertain. The CDR3 consists of 14 residues. V was pared by 2 bases and J by 6 bases, with 11 bases between. Germline V gives CDR1 MNHNS, CDR2 SASEGT. CDR3 loop: CASSEQAKSQPQHF. CDR3 coding DNA: TGTGCCAGCAGTGAACAAGCCAAGAGTCAGCCCCAGCATTTT.

This chain joins TRBV7-7 and TRBJ2-1, with 12 positions matching TRBD2. There are 15 residues in the CDR3. Per germline, CDR1 SSHAT and CDR2 FNYEAQ (reference sequence). Unmatched junction bases numbered 7, after V lost 5 bases and J lost 8 bases. The CDR3: CASSVSSGRADEQFF. The CDR3 DNA sequence: TGTGCCAGCAGCGTCTCTAGCGGGAGGGCGGATGAGCAGTTCTTC.

This chain connects TRBV29-1 to TRBJ2-5; D perhaps matches TRBD2 (5 bases). The CDR3 totals 12 residues. Per germline, CDR1 SQVTM and CDR2 ANQGSEA. Trimming took 7 bases from V and 5 from J, leaving 14 bases between them. The CDR3 DNA sequence: TGCAGCGCCGCACTAGTCCAGGAGACCCAGTACTTC. Protein: CSAALVQETQYF.

This clone appeared a few times. The chain is built from TRBV11-2 and TRBJ1-1; perhaps TRBD1 as D (5 bases). The germline CDR1 and CDR2 sequences are SGHAT and FQNNGV. This CDR3 comprises 14 residues. The ends were cut back, 8 bases at V and 5 bases at J, with 18 bases in the middle. The CDR3 loop is CASLLSGAFTEAFF. The CDR3 coding sequence is TGTGCCAGCCTCCTAAGCGGGGCGTTTACTGAAGCTTTCTTT.

The V and J genes are TRBV30 and TRBJ1-1; D gene ambiguous. The germline CDR1 and CDR2 sequences are GTSNPN and SVGIG (reference sequence). The length of the CDR3 is 11 residues. This CDR3 reads CSLEWGTEAFF. Written as DNA, the CDR3 is TGTTCCCTGGAGTGGGGCACTGAAGCTTTCTTT.

The chain employs TRBV5-1 and TRBJ1-4; maybe TRBD1 (6 bases). Germline lookup yields CDR1 SGHRS and CDR2 YFSETQ. V was trimmed by 0 bases and J by 8 bases, leaving 17 bases between them. The CDR3 has 16 amino acids. CDR3 sequence (DNA): TGCGCCAGCAGCTTGGAGCCCAGGGGAAACGAGGAAAAACTGTTTTTT. Protein sequence: CASSLEPRGNEEKLFF.

The V gene is TRBV6-1, the J gene TRBJ2-5; TRBD1 agrees at 8 bases. The J call may not be correct, given that the DNA end is closer to TRBJ2-7. Germline values: CDR1 MNHNS, CDR2 SASEGT. The CDR3 has 16 residues. The CDR3 coding sequence is TGTGCCAGCAGTGTAAACCCAGGGGGCGCCGGCTACGAGCAGTACTTC. This translates into CASSVNPGGAGYEQYF.

Only a few counts were recorded for this clone. The chain carries TRBV23-1 and TRBJ2-7; 10 bases agree with TRBD2. TRBV23-1 is known as an ORF, though its function is uncertain. There are 16 residues in the CDR3. With 4 bases clipped from V and 3 bases from J, the junction kept 9 bases outside the gene matches. CDR3 sequence: CASSLGTSANDYEQYF. The DNA of the CDR3 is TGCGCCAGCAGTCTTGGGACTAGCGCTAACGACTACGAGCAGTACTTC.

On this clone itself: At one boundary the junction diverges from the germline segment, which might be a read error. V gene TRBV5-4 combines with J gene TRBJ1-2, with 7 bases matching TRBD1. This CDR3 region has 16 residues. Germline V gene lookup returns CDR1 SGHNT and CDR2 YYREEE (reference sequence). The CDR3, as DNA: TGTACCAGCAGCTTGGTGTCAGTCGGGGACAGCTATGGCTACACCTTC. This sequence encodes CTSSLVSVGDSYGYTF. Full variable domain (remainder filled in from reference TRBV5-4 and TRBJ1-2): ETGVTQSPTHLIKTRGQQVTLRCSSQSGHNTVSWYQQALGQGPQFIFQYYREEENGRGNFPPRFSGLQFPNYSSELNVNALELDDSALYLCTSSLVSVGDSYGYTFGSGTRLTVV.

The chain links TRBV5-6 to TRBJ2-5; 8 bases are a match to TRBD1. V gave up 3 bases and J gave up 2 bases; unmatched junction bases: 12. The CDR3 has 17 amino acids. Per germline, CDR1 SGHDT and CDR2 YYEEEE. CDR3 sequence: CASSSETGDRIQETQYF. CDR3 nucleotides: TGTGCCAGCAGCTCGGAGACCGGGGACAGGATACAAGAGACCCAGTACTTC.

The genes are TRBV9 and TRBJ2-7; D remains unclear. This CDR3 has 16 residues. Germline CDR1 SGDLS, CDR2 YYNGEE. With 0 bases removed from V and 4 bases from J, the gap between germline ends came to 17 bases. The CDR3 sequence is CASSVADAAPYYEQYF. CDR3 coding DNA: TGTGCCAGCAGCGTAGCGGACGCGGCCCCCTATTACGAGCAGTACTTC.

This chain connects TRBV2 to TRBJ2-3, with TRBD2 matching 9 bases. J was trimmed by 5 bases and V by 3 bases; bases with no gene match: 6. CDR3 size: 15 residues. CDR1 is SNHLY and CDR2 is FYNNEI in the germline V gene. The CDR3 nucleotides are TGTGCCAGCAGTGAGGGCGGGAGGGTTGGAGATACGCAGTATTTT. Its protein product is CASSEGGRVGDTQYF.

V usage is TRBV4-2 and J usage is TRBJ1-4; D is undetermined. CDR3 length equals 15 residues. Trimming took 1 base from V and 6 from J, leaving 12 bases between them. Germline CDR1 and CDR2: LGHNA and YNFKEQ. The CDR3 nucleotides read TGTGCCAGCAGCCAAGCGGCAGGAGGGCATGAAAAACTGTTTTTT. Translating it yields CASSQAAGGHEKLFF.

The rearrangement links TRBV2 to TRBJ2-5, with a possible D match to TRBD1 (6 bases). Germline lookup yields CDR1 SNHLY and CDR2 FYNNEI. The V end was cut by 7 bases, the J end by 2 bases, with 14 bases between. This CDR3 is 14 amino acids long. As DNA, the CDR3 is TGTGCCAGCAACGTACAGGGTCCTCAAGAGACCCAGTACTTC. This encodes CASNVQGPQETQYF.

The chain uses TRBV7-9 and TRBJ2-1; 7 bases line up with TRBD1. Germline V gene sequence: CDR1 SEHNR, CDR2 FQNEAQ (reference sequence). Germline trimming cut 5 bases from V and 13 bases from J; bases unmatched to any gene: 11. The CDR3 is made up of 13 amino acids. This CDR3 reads CASSHRGIEIQFF. In nucleotides, the CDR3 is TGTGCCAGCAGCCACAGGGGAATCGAGATACAGTTCTTC. Using reference TRBV7-9 and TRBJ2-1 for the parts outside the CDR3, the full variable domain is DTGVSQNPRHKITKRGQNVTFRCDPISEHNRLYWYRQTLGQGPEFLTYFQNEAQLEKSRLLSDRFSAERPKGSFSTLEIQRTEQGDSAMYLCASSHRGIEIQFFGPGTRLTVL.

This clone was detected only once. The V call is TRBV10-2, the J call TRBJ2-2; maybe TRBD2 (5 bases). Germline V gene lookup returns CDR1 WSHSY and CDR2 SAAADI. CDR3 length: 14 amino acids. Trimming removed 6 bases at V and 6 bases at J, with 14 bases between. CDR3 nucleotides: TGCGCCAGCAGCCTAAAAGGGAGTGCCGGGGAGCTGTTTTTT. Translating it yields CASSLKGSAGELFF.

The genes are TRBV14 and TRBJ2-7, with TRBD1 matching over 8 bases. The CDR3 contains 17 residues. V lost 1 base to trimming and J lost 2 bases; unmatched junction nucleotides: 10. Germline V gives CDR1 SGHDN, CDR2 FVKESK. The CDR3 loop is CASSQVSGQVVPYEQYF. Here the CDR3 DNA reads TGTGCCAGCAGCCAAGTCTCGGGACAGGTGGTTCCCTACGAGCAGTACTTC. The variable domain in full, with the rest retrieved from reference TRBV14 and TRBJ2-7, is EAGVTQFPSHSVIEKGQTVTLRCDPISGHDNLYWYRRVMGKEIKFLLHFVKESKQDESGMPNNRFLAERTGGTYSTLKVQPAELEDSGVYFCASSQVSGQVVPYEQYFGPGTRLTVT.